In its sample, the clone carrying this T cell receptor beta chain was seen many times. This record comes from a study of T cells after yellow fever vaccination. TCRdb reprocessed the 5' RACE reads with MiXCR, giving one entry per CDR3 protein. The data hold 200,000 to 300,000 distinct CDR3 sequences, with 3.6% observed a single time. The CDR3 has 14 amino acids. V was shortened by 2 bases and J by 4 bases, with 12 bases between the two germline ends. The clonotype comes from a man aged 18 to 30 who received the YFV17D yellow fever vaccine. The sequencing used PBMCs, collected 15 days after the yellow fever booster vaccination. The chain joins TRBV12-3 or TRBV12-4 to TRBJ2-7; unclear D gene. CDR3 protein: CASSLLDPPYEQYF. The CDR3 DNA reads as TGTGCCAGCAGTTTACTGGATCCCCCTTACGAGCAGTACTTC.